This entry features one T cell receptor (beta chain) sequence. Which antigen it targets is not known. Base quality data are lacking; no much larger clone is found one base away. The sequencer listed for this sample is Illumina HiSeq 2500. Quantitative 5'-RACE with molecular barcodes was used to prepare TCR beta libraries. The paper's data handling went like this. A new computational method, built on a probabilistic model of VDJ rearrangement, was used to identify disease-linked TCR variants. TCRdb reran the public reads through fastp at Q25 and MiXCR, keeping productive beta chains. Every distinct CDR3 protein forms one entry, paired with its most common genes and DNA. TCRdb's processing, not the authors' own work, is the source of the V and J calls. The sample yields hundreds of thousands of distinct CDR3 sequences; about 26% were counted once. The top ten constitute 6.6% of the sample. This sample was taken from a study of CD8 T cells in ankylosing spondylitis (TCRdb year 2017). Context from the whole study: The study profiled T cell receptor beta repertoires in healthy donors and ankylosing spondylitis patients to find disease-linked TCR variants. Samples of peripheral blood were taken, and for ankylosing spondylitis patients, synovial fluid was collected as well. The full study cohort comprised 25 ankylosing spondylitis patients and 85 to 120 healthy donors.

Points the paper makes about the study in general: A TCR beta motif of several highly homologous amino acid variants appeared characteristic of blood from ankylosing spondylitis patients. The disease-linked clones had a CD8+ phenotype and were found at relatively low frequencies in peripheral blood. Some of the motif variants had been reported before in the synovial fluid and blood of reactive arthritis patients, a finding that suggests common disease-initiation mechanisms. The disease-linked clones were reported to be significantly enriched in matched synovial fluid samples from ankylosing spondylitis patients.

As encoded in the germline V gene (reference sequence), CDR1 is LNHNV while CDR2 is YYDKDF. Inclusive of the bounding cysteine and phenylalanine, the CDR3 is 13 residues long. The retained sequence is limited to the CDR3, 39 bases, with the frame set at the first base. The V end loses 0 bases and the J end loses 5 bases, and a stretch of 7 bases separates them. This receptor chain uses TRBV15 and TRBJ2-5; the D gene lacks a confident call. The source of this sequence is a male donor with ankylosing spondylitis or in good health (not recorded which). The sequenced material came from blood, either unsorted or a sorted T cell fraction (not recorded which). The nucleotide sequence reads as follows: TGTGCCACCAGCAGAGATTTTTCGGAGACCCAGTACTTC. Translated, it gives CATSRDFSETQYF.